Each of the 14 T cell receptor beta chains below was sequenced from the same sample in a study of blood T cells in healthy people across ages. PCR was performed a second time for 7 to 11 cycles using a sample-barcoded 5' primer and a J-beta primer mix. MiXCR, run by TCRdb on the 5' RACE reads, gives a single entry per CDR3 protein. This table has about 650,000 distinct CDR3 sequences, more than 45% appearing once. The source material was blood. These receptors all stem from an elderly woman in good health.

The chain links TRBV6-5 to TRBJ1-2; TRBD1 matches at 8 bases. Per germline, CDR1 MNHEY and CDR2 SVGAGI. V lost 4 bases and J lost 10; bases outside the gene matches: 5. The CDR3 runs 12 residues. The CDR3 nucleotides are TGTGCCAGCAGTTCGGACAGGGTGGACTACACCTTC. Translating it yields CASSSDRVDYTF.

At least ten counts were recorded for this clonotype. This sequence joins TRBV25-1 and TRBJ2-1; 10 positions agree with TRBD2. The germline gives CDR1 MGHDK, CDR2 SYGVNS. Losses at the gene ends were 4 bases for V and 5 bases for J; bases not matched to a gene: 5. The CDR3 consists of 15 residues. CDR3 in DNA: TGTGCCAGCAGTGTCGCTAGCGGGAGTAACAATGAGCAGTTCTTC. Its translation is CASSVASGSNNEQFF.

The V gene is TRBV4-3, the J gene TRBJ1-2; no reliable D call. This CDR3 is 16 amino acids long. The V gene's germline CDR1 is LGHNA and CDR2 YSLEER. The V end lost 0 bases, the J end lost 2 bases, and 13 bases lay between the germline ends. The CDR3, as DNA: TGCGCCAGCAGCCAAGATACCGTACCGACGAACTATGGCTACACCTTC. Translating gives CASSQDTVPTNYGYTF.

This clonotype was observed a few times. The rearrangement uses TRBV5-1 and TRBJ2-2; unclear D gene. V was clipped by 5 bases and J by 0 bases, with 11 bases between them. In germline, CDR1 is SGHRS, CDR2 YFSETQ. The CDR3 is made up of 15 amino acids. Written as DNA, the CDR3 is TGCGCCAGCAGTCCCGACGGAACGAACACCGGGGAGCTGTTTTTT. This encodes CASSPDGTNTGELFF.

The gene calls are TRBV18 and TRBJ2-1, with 7 bases identical to TRBD2. CDR1 and CDR2 from the germline V gene are KGHSH and LQKENI. This CDR3 comprises 15 residues. V shed 1 base and J 2 bases; nucleotides not matched to a gene: 2. The DNA for the CDR3 is TGTGCCAGCTCACCACTGACTAGCACCTACAATGAGCAGTTCTTC. Protein sequence: CASSPLTSTYNEQFF.

The chain joins TRBV5-1 to TRBJ1-2; D is unclear. In germline, CDR1 is SGHRS, CDR2 YFSETQ. The CDR3 consists of 13 residues. With 4 bases removed from V and 4 bases from J, the gap between germline ends came to 11 bases. In nucleotides, the CDR3 is TGCGCCAGCAGCGTGGAGTCAGTCTATGGCTACACCTTC. Its translation is CASSVESVYGYTF.

The J gene is TRBJ2-2, the V gene TRBV15, with no clear D. Between the trimmed V and J ends, which lost 0 bases and 2 bases, there was a span of 13 bases. The CDR3 length is 17 residues. Germline lookup yields CDR1 LNHNV and CDR2 YYDKDF (reference sequence). The CDR3 loop is CATSRDTRSLNTGELFF. CDR3 in DNA: TGTGCCACCAGCAGAGATACGAGGTCCCTCAACACCGGGGAGCTGTTTTTT.

This chain connects TRBV4-1 to TRBJ2-7; TRBD1 matches at 8 bases. The J segment lost 2 bases and the V segment lost 5 bases, leaving 2 bases of the junction unmatched. The CDR3 runs to 13 residues. Germline CDR1 and CDR2: MGHRA and YSYEKL. CDR3 nucleotide sequence: TGCGCCAGCAGCACGACAGGGGCCTACGAGCAGTACTTC. Protein sequence: CASSTTGAYEQYF.

The V call is TRBV28, the J call TRBJ1-3; D not resolved. V was pared by 6 bases and J by 0 bases, with 9 bases between. CDR3 length: 14 amino acids. CDR1 and CDR2 from the germline V gene are MDHEN and SYDVKM. CDR3 residues: CASSPHHSGNTIYF. The CDR3, as DNA: TGTGCCAGCAGCCCACACCACTCTGGAAACACCATATATTTT. The full variable domain, with the rest looked up from reference TRBV28 and TRBJ1-3, is DVKVTQSSRYLVKRTGEKVFLECVQDMDHENMFWYRQDPGLGLRLIYFSYDVKMKEKGDIPEGYSVSREKKERFSLILESASTNQTSMYLCASSPHHSGNTIYFGEGSWLTVV.

This clonotype was seen repeatedly, ten times or more. V gene TRBV28 combines with J gene TRBJ2-1, with 9 bases that match TRBD1. This CDR3 is built from 17 residues. V trimming: 5 bases; J trimming: 5 bases; junction bases outside the gene matches: 13. Per germline, CDR1 MDHEN and CDR2 SYDVKM. The CDR3 reads CASSRNRDRVKNNEQFF. CDR3 nucleotides: TGTGCCAGCAGTAGAAACCGGGACAGGGTGAAGAACAATGAGCAGTTCTTC.

The chain joins TRBV12-3 or TRBV12-4 to TRBJ1-1; TRBD1 might be the D (6 bases). This CDR3 contains 16 residues. V was pared by 8 bases and J by 5 bases, with 24 bases between. CDR3 sequence: CASAPRRKLGGTEAFF. CDR3 in DNA: TGTGCCAGCGCGCCCAGGAGGAAGCTAGGGGGTACTGAAGCTTTCTTT.

Concerning this clonotype: One end of the junction does not line up with germline, which may come from a read error. V gene TRBV13 combines with J gene TRBJ1-1; D not certain. From germline, CDR1 is PRHDT and CDR2 FYEKMQ (reference sequence). The CDR3 covers 12 residues. CDR3 protein: CASSLYPTGAFF. As DNA, the CDR3 is TGTGCCAGCAGCTTATATCCCACTGGAGCTTTCTTT.

In its sample, this clonotype was seen many times. This rearrangement joins TRBV28 to TRBJ2-7; tentative D call: TRBD1 (5 bases). CDR1 and CDR2 (germline): MDHEN, SYDVKM. Trimming removed 6 bases at V and 3 bases at J, with 24 bases between. This CDR3 is 17 amino acids long. In DNA, the CDR3 is TGTGCCAGCAGCCCCCCCGGTCTACAGGCACAAATCTACGAGCAGTACTTC. Its protein product is CASSPPGLQAQIYEQYF.

The chain carries TRBV5-6 and TRBJ2-5, with D unclear. Germline-derived CDR1 and CDR2 are SGHDT and YYEEEE. The CDR3 length is 12 residues. Trimming took 2 bases from V and 11 from J, leaving 13 bases between them. Here the CDR3 DNA reads TGTGCCAGCAGCTTTCAGAACAATGAGCAGTACTTC. Translation: CASSFQNNEQYF.